Each of the 8 T cell receptor beta chains below was sequenced from the same sample in a study of blood T cell repertoires in COVID-19. Libraries were prepared by immunoSEQ multiplex PCR; TCRdb keeps only in-frame clonotypes and omits some of them. The data hold 150,000 to 200,000 clones, with approximately 86% observed a single time. The sequenced sample consisted of peripheral blood. The receptors shown here come from a man in his sixties with COVID-19, enrolled during active disease.

This sequence joins TRBV12-5 and TRBJ2-7; a weak D match, TRBD1 (5 bases). This CDR3 has 16 amino acids. The germline V gene encodes CDR1 LGHNT and CDR2 FRNRAP. The V end was cut by 5 bases, the J end by 4 bases, with 21 bases between. CDR3 coding DNA: TGTGCTAGTGGTCCTGGGGCCTCCAATATAGATTACGAGCAGTACTTC. Translated: CASGPGASNIDYEQYF.

This clone is a singleton in its sample. V gene TRBV19 combines with J gene TRBJ2-1, with 11 bases lining up with TRBD1. Germline V lookup: CDR1 LNHDA, CDR2 SQIVND (reference sequence). The CDR3 is 18 residues long. The V and J ends lost 5 bases and 3 bases, in that order; junction bases with no gene match: 12. CDR3 in DNA: TGTGCCAGTAGTTCCGGACAGGGGGCTACCCCCTTCTACAATGAGCAGTTCTTC. This codes for CASSSGQGATPFYNEQFF.

V usage is TRBV5-1 and J usage is TRBJ2-5; perhaps TRBD1 as D (6 bases). Germline V gene lookup returns CDR1 SGHRS and CDR2 YFSETQ. This CDR3 is built from 14 residues. Trimming shortened V by 2 bases and J by 2 bases, and 10 bases separated the two germline ends. The CDR3 sequence is CASSLNTGQETQYF. Here the CDR3 DNA reads TGCGCCAGCAGCTTAAATACAGGGCAAGAGACCCAGTACTTC.

Remarks on this clone: The junction departs from the called germline gene at one end, perhaps through a read error. The chain links TRBV18 to TRBJ1-1; 7 bases fit TRBD1. The CDR3 extends over 14 amino acids. The germline V gene encodes CDR1 KGHSH and CDR2 LQKENI. CDR3 in amino acids: CASSPQGSRTEAFF. The DNA of the CDR3 is TGTGCCAGCTCCCCACAGGGGTCAAGGACTGAAGCTTTCTTT.

The chain is built from TRBV10-3 and TRBJ2-7, with D uncertain. This CDR3 is 11 amino acids long. The V gene lost 4 bases and the J gene lost 3 bases, with 4 bases spanning the gap. Germline assignment: CDR1 ENHRY and CDR2 SYGVKD. The CDR3 protein is CAISANYEQYF. The DNA of the CDR3 is TGTGCCATCAGTGCCAACTACGAGCAGTACTTC.

The genes are TRBV11-1 and TRBJ1-1, with unresolved D. The ends were cut back, 1 base at V and 4 bases at J, with 7 bases in the middle. Germline values: CDR1 SGHAT, CDR2 FQDESV (reference sequence). The CDR3 has 13 amino acids. CDR3 loop: CASSLDRGTEAFF. Written as DNA, the CDR3 is TGTGCCAGCAGCTTAGATCGGGGCACTGAAGCTTTCTTT.

CDR3 amino acids: CASSVGGQGSYEQYF. The CDR3 DNA sequence: TGTGCCAGCAGCGTTGGAGGACAGGGCTCCTACGAGCAGTACTTC. This chain joins TRBV9 and TRBJ2-7, with 8 bases aligning to TRBD1. The ends lost 2 bases at V and 0 bases at J; junction bases unmatched: 4. This CDR3 has 15 residues. Germline V gene data show CDR1 as SGDLS and CDR2 as YYNGEE.

This rearrangement joins TRBV5-6 to TRBJ1-1; D uncertain. Trimming left V 4 bases short and J 11 bases short, with 15 bases between. Germline V gene lookup returns CDR1 SGHDT and CDR2 YYEEEE. The CDR3 length is 12 residues. The CDR3 sequence is CASSRGAGSAFF. CDR3 nucleotide sequence: TGTGCCAGCAGCCGGGGAGCGGGCTCGGCTTTCTTT.